The present T cell receptor beta chain was sequenced within a study of PD-L1 blockade in urothelial cancer. Study-level background: Patients initiated atezolizumab in the mid-2010s at 1,200 mg intravenously every 3 weeks. Each patient had 0 to 3 earlier chemotherapy regimens.

A spike-in of synthetic TCR analog templates was added to each PCR. Assay used: immunoSEQ multiplex PCR; TCRdb lists only in-frame clones, some missing. Of 60,000 to 75,000 clones listed, over 80% are singletons. Study-wide results and caveats: Having blood TCR clonality under the median before treatment predicted better survival.

Time point denoted: pretreatment peripheral blood. A remark on this clone: Its antigen is as yet unknown.

Germline values: CDR1 SGDLS, CDR2 YYNGEE. With 0 bases removed from V and 5 bases from J, the gap between germline ends came to 14 bases. CDR3 length equals 15 residues. The sequence derives from a woman aged 70-85 years with urothelial cancer. Sequencing used PBMCs, obtained around atezolizumab (anti-PD-L1) treatment. The chain links TRBV9 to TRBJ2-5, with a possible D match to TRBD1 (5 bases). The CDR3 nucleotides read TGTGCCAGCAGCGTAGTAGGGGTATTCGGGGAGACCCAGTACTTC. This codes for CASSVVGVFGETQYF.